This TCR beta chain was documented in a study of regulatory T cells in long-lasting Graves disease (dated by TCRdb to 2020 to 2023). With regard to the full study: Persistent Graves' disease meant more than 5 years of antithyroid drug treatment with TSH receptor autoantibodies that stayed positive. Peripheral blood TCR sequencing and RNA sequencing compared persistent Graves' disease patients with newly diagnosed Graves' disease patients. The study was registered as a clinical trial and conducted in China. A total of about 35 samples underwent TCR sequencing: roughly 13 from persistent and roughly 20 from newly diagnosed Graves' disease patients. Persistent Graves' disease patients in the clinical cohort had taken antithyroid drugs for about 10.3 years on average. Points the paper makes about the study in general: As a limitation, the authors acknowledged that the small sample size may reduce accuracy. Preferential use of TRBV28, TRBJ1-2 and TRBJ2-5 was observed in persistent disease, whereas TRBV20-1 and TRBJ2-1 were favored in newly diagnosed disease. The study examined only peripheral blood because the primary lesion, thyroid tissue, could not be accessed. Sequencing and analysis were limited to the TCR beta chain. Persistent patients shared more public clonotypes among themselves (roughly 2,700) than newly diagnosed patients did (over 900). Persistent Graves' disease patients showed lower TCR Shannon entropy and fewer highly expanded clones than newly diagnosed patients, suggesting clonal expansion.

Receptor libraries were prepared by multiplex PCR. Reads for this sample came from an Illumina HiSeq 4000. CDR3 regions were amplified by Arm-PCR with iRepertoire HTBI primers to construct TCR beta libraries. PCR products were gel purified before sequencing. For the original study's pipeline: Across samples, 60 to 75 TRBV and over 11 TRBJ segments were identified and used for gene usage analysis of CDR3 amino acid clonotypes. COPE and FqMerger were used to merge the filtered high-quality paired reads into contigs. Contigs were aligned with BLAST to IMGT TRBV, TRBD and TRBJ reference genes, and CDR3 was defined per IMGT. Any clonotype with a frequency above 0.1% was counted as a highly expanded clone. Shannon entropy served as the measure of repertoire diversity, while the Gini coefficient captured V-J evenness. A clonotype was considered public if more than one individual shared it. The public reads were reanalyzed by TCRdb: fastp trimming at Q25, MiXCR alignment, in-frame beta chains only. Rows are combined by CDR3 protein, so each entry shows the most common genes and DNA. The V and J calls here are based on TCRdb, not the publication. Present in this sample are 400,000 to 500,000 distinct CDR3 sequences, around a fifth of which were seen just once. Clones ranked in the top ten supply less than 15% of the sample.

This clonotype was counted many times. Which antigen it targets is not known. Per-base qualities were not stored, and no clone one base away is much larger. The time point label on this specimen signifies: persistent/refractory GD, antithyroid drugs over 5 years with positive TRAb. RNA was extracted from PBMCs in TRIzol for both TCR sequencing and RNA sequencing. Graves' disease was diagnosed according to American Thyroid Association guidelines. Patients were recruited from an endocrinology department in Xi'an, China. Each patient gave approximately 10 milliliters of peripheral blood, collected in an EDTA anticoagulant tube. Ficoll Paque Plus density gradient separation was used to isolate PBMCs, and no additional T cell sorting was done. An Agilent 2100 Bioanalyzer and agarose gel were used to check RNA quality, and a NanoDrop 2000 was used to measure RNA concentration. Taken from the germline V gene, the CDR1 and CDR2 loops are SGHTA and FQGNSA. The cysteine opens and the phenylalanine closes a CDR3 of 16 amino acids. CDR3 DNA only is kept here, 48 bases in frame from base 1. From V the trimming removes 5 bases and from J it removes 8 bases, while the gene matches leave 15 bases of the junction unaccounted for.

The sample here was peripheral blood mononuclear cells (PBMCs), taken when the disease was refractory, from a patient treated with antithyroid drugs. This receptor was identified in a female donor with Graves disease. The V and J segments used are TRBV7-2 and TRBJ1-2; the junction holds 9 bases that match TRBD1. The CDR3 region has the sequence CASSPRNWDRVRGYTF. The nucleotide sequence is TGTGCCAGCAGCCCCCGGAATTGGGACAGGGTGCGCGGCTACACCTTC.